This T cell receptor beta chain was captured by sequencing in a study of cytomegalovirus exposure and HLA in healthy donors. Trimming took 1 base from V and 10 from J; bases not matched to a gene: 13. CDR1 is MNHEY, CDR2 SMNVEV, per germline (reference sequence). The CDR3 consists of 18 residues. Produced via immunoSEQ multiplex PCR; TCRdb's table is partial and in-frame only. The top ten clones hold roughly 6% of a sample with hundreds of thousands of clones, 75% to 90% of them seen once. Specimen: PBMCs. This clonotype originated in a woman between 18 and 30 years old in good health and CMV-seronegative. The J gene is TRBJ1-6, the V gene TRBV27; 10 bases fit TRBD1. The CDR3 protein is CASSLFSPGQGMGSPLHF. The CDR3 bases are TGTGCCAGCAGTTTATTTAGCCCGGGACAGGGGATGGGGTCACCCCTCCACTTT.